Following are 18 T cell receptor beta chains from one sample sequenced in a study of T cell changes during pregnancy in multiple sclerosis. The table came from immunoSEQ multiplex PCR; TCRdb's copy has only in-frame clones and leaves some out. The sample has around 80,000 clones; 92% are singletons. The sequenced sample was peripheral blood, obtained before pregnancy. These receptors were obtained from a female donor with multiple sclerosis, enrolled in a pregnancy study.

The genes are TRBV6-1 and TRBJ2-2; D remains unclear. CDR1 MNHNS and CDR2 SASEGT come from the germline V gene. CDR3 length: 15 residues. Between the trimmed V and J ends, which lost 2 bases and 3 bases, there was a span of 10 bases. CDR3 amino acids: CASSESARHTGELFF. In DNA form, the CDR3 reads TGTGCCAGCAGTGAATCGGCCAGGCACACCGGGGAGCTGTTTTTT.

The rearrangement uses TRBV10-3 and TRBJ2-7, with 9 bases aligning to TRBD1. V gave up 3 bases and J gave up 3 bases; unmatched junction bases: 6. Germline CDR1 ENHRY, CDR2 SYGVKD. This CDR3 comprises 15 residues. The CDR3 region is CAISDTGTGHYEQYF. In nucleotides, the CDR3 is TGTGCCATCAGTGACACCGGGACAGGGCACTACGAGCAGTACTTC.

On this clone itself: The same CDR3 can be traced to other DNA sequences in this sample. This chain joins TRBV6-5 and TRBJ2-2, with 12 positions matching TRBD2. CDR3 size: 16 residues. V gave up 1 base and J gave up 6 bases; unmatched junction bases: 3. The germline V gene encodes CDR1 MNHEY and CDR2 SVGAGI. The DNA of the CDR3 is TGTGCCAGCAGTTACTTGACTAGCGGGAGACCCGGGGAGCTGTTTTTT. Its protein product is CASSYLTSGRPGELFF.

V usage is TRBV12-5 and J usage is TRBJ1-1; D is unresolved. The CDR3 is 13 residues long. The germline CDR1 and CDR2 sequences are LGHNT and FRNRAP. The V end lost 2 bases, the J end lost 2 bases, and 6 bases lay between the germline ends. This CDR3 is CASGLSLNTEAFF. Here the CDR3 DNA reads TGTGCTAGTGGTTTGTCCCTTAACACTGAAGCTTTCTTT.

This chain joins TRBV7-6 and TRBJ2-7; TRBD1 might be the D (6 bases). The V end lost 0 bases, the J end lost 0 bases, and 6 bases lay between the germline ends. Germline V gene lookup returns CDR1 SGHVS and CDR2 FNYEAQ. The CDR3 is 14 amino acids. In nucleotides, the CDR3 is TGTGCCAGCAGCTTAGCAGGGGGCTCCTACGAGCAGTACTTC. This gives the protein CASSLAGGSYEQYF.

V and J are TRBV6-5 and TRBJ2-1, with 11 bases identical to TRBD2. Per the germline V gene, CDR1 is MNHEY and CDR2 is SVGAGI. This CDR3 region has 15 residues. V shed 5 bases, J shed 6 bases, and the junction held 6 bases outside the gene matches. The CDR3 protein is CASSLLAGAPNEQFF. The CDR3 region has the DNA TGTGCCAGCAGTCTACTAGCGGGAGCTCCCAATGAGCAGTTCTTC.

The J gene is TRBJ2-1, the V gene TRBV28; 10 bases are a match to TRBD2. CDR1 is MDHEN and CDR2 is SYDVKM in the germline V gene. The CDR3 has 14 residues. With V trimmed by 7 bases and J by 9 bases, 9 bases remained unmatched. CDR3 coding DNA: TGTGCCAGCACCGACACTAGCGGGATAGGTGAGCAGTTCTTC. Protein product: CASTDTSGIGEQFF. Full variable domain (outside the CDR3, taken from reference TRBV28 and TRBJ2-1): DVKVTQSSRYLVKRTGEKVFLECVQDMDHENMFWYRQDPGLGLRLIYFSYDVKMKEKGDIPEGYSVSREKKERFSLILESASTNQTSMYLCASTDTSGIGEQFFGPGTRLTVL.

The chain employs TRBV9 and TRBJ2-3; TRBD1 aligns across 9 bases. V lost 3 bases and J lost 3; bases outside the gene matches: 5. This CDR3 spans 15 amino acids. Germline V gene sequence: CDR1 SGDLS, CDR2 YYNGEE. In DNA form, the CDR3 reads TGTGCCAGCAGCGCGACAGGGGGAGTAACAGATACGCAGTATTTT. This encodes CASSATGGVTDTQYF.

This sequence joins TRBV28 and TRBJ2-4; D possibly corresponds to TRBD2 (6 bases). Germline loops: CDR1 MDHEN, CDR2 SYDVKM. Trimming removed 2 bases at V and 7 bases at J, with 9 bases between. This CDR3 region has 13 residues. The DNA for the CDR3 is TGTGCCAGCAGTTTAGGACGGGGGAACATTCAGTACTTC. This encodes CASSLGRGNIQYF.

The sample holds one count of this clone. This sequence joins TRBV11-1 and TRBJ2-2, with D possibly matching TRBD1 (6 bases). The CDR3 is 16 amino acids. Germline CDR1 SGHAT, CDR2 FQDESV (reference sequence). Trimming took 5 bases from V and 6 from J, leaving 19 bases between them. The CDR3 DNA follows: TGTGCCAGCAGCCCCCTGGGGCAGGGGCGGGCCGGGGAGCTGTTTTTT. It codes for CASSPLGQGRAGELFF.

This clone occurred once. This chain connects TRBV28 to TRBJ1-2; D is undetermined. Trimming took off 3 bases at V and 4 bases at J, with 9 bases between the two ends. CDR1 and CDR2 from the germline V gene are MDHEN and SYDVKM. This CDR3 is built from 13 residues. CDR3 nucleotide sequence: TGTGCCAGCAGTTTGCCAGCGGCCTATGGCTACACCTTC. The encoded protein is CASSLPAAYGYTF.

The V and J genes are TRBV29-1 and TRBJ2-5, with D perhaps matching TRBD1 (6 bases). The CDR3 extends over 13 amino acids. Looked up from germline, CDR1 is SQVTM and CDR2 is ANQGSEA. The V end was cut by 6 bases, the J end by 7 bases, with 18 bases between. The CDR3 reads CSVTHRQAGTQYF. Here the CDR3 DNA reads TGCAGCGTAACACACCGACAGGCGGGGACCCAGTACTTC.

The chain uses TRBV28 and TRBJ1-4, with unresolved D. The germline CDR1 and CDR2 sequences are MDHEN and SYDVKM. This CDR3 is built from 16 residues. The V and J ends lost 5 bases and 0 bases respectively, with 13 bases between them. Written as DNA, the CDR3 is TGTGCCAGCAGTCCACTCCCCGGTGCAACTAATGAAAAACTGTTTTTT. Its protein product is CASSPLPGATNEKLFF.

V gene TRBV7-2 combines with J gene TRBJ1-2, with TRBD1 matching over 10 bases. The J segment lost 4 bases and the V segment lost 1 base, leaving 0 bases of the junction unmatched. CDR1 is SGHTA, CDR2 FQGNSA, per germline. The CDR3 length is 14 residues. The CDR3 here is CASSLGDRGYGYTF. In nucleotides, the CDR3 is TGTGCCAGCAGCTTAGGGGACAGGGGCTATGGCTACACCTTC.

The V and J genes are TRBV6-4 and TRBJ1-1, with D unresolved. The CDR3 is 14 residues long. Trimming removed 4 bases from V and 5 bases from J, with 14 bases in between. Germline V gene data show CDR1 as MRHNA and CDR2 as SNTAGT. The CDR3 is CASSATADSTEAFF. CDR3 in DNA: TGTGCCAGCAGTGCTACAGCGGATTCGACTGAAGCTTTCTTT.

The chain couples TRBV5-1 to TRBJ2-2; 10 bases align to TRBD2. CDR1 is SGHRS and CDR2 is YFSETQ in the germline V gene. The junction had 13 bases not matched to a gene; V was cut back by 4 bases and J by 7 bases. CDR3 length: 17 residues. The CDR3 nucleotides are TGCGCCAGCAGCCCGCGGCATTCTAGCGGGAGCGGCGGGGAGCTGTTTTTT. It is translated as CASSPRHSSGSGGELFF.

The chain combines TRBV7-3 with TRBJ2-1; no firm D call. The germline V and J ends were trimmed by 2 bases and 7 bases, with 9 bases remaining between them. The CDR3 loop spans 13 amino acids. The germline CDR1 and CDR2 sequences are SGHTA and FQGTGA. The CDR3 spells CASSLRYGNEQFF. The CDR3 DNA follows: TGTGCCAGCAGCTTACGCTATGGTAATGAGCAGTTCTTC.

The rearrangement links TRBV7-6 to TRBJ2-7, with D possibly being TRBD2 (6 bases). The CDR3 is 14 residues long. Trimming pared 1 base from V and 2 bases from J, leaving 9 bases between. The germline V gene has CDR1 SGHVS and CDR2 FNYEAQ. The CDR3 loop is CASSLEAGTYEQYF. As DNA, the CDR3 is TGTGCCAGCAGCTTAGAGGCGGGGACCTACGAGCAGTACTTC.